This T cell receptor beta chain was found in a study of T cell responses to AZD1222 COVID-19 vaccine. Study-level points and caveats: Mostly white British, mostly female donors; authors suggested clonal diversity may be underestimated. Spike-wide coverage was observed for vaccine-associated CD4 TCRs, with dominant responses at 160-218 and 743-854.

The CDR3 is 12 residues long. With 0 bases removed from V and 8 bases from J, the gap between germline ends came to 6 bases. The V gene's germline CDR1 is WNHNN and CDR2 SYGVQD (reference sequence). The method was immunoSEQ multiplex PCR; TCRdb's version includes in-frame clones alone and lacks a portion of them. The table lists approximately 80,000 clones, around 87% of them singletons. On this clone itself: Antigen unknown.

The source is an adult in good health. Sequences were derived from peripheral blood, sampled on day 0 of AZD1222 vaccination. J is TRBJ2-3 and V is TRBV10-1; TRBD1 might be the D (5 bases). CDR3 loop: CASSESRGTQYF. The CDR3 DNA reads as TGCGCCAGCAGTGAGTCAAGGGGTACGCAGTATTTT.